This entry concerns a single TCR beta chain. Antigen specificity is unknown. Mismatch repair deficiency was confirmed in all patients, by PCR or immunohistochemistry. Three pembrolizumab responders had their TCRs sequenced. The sample is drawn from a study of PD-1 blockade in mismatch repair-deficient tumors. Study-wide background: Enrolled about 2013-2017, patients had progressing, pretreated mismatch repair-deficient cancers of more than ten types. Regarding the study as a whole: After pembrolizumab, tumor-resident clones rose rapidly, then generally contracted before radiologic responses.

V lost 7 bases and J lost 0, with 10 bases in between. CDR1 and CDR2 (germline): MNHEY, SVGAGI. CDR3 length: 14 residues. Measured with immunoSEQ multiplex PCR; TCRdb has only the in-frame clones, and not every one. The sample shows over 75,000 clones, roughly 80% of them seen only once. Sequences were derived from peripheral blood, sampled 12 weeks after starting pembrolizumab. The chain combines TRBV6-5 with TRBJ2-4; a weak D match, TRBD1 (5 bases). The receptor was derived from an adult with mismatch repair-deficient cancer. CDR3 protein: CASNLGEAKNIQYF. In nucleotides, the CDR3 is TGTGCCAGCAATCTAGGGGAAGCCAAAAACATTCAGTACTTC.